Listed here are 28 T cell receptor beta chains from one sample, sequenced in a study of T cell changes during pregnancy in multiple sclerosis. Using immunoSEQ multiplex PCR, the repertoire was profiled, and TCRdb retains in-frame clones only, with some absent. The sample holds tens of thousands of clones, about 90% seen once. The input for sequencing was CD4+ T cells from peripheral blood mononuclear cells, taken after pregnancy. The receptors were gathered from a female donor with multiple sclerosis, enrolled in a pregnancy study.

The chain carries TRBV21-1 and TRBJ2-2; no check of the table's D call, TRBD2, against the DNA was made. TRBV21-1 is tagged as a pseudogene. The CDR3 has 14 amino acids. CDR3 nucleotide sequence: TGTGCCAGCAGCAAAGAACGGGACACCGGGGAGCTGTTTTTT. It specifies CASSKERDTGELFF.

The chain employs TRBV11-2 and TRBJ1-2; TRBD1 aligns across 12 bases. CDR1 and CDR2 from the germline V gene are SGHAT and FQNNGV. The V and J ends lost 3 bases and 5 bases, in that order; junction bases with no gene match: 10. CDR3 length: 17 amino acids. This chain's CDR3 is CASSLGQGATLRYGYTF. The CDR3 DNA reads TGTGCCAGCAGCTTGGGACAGGGGGCTACGTTGAGGTATGGCTACACCTTC.

This chain's CDR3 is CASSPSGGAKTEAFF. CDR3 bases: TGTGCCAGCTCGCCTTCGGGGGGCGCAAAGACTGAAGCTTTCTTT. The rearrangement uses TRBV18 and TRBJ1-1; D is possibly TRBD1 (6 bases). This CDR3 is built from 15 residues. CDR1 and CDR2 (germline): KGHSH, LQKENI. The V and J ends lost 6 bases and 5 bases respectively, with 19 bases between them. Variable domain in full (rest from reference TRBV18 and TRBJ1-1): NAGVMQNPRHLVRRRGQEARLRCSPMKGHSHVYWYRQLPEEGLKFMVYLQKENIIDESGMPKERFSAEFPKEGPSILRIQQVVRGDSAAYFCASSPSGGAKTEAFFGQGTRLTVV.

Here the CDR3 DNA reads TGTGCCAGCAGCTTAGCGGCCCTAGGGAGGGATACGCAGTATTTT. Its translation: CASSLAALGRDTQYF. J is TRBJ2-3 and V is TRBV7-2; D might be TRBD2 (6 bases). The V gene lost 0 bases and the J gene lost 6 bases, with 13 bases spanning the gap. There are 15 residues in the CDR3. Germline CDR1 SGHTA, CDR2 FQGNSA.

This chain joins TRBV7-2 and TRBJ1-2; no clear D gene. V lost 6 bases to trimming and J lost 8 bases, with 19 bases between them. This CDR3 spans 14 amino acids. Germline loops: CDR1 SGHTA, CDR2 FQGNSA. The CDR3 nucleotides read TGTGCCAGCAGACGTTCGGGTGAAGTTGGAGGCTACACCTTC. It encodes CASRRSGEVGGYTF.

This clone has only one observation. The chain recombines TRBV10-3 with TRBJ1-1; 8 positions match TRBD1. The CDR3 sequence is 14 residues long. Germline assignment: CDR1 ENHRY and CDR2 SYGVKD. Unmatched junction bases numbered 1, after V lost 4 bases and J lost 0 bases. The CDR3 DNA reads TGTGCCATCAGTGGGACAGGGATGAACACTGAAGCTTTCTTT. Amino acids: CAISGTGMNTEAFF.

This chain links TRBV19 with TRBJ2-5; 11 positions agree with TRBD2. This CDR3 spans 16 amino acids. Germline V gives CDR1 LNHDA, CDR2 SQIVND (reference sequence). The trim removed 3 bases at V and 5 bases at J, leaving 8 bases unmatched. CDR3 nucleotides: TGTGCCAGTAGTATTCTCGGGACTAGCGGAGACGAGACCCAGTACTTC. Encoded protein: CASSILGTSGDETQYF. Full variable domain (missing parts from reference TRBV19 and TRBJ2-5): DGGITQSPKYLFRKEGQNVTLSCEQNLNHDAMYWYRQDPGQGLRLIYYSQIVNDFQKGDIAEGYSVSREKKESFPLTVTSAQKNPTAFYLCASSILGTSGDETQYFGPGTRLLVL.

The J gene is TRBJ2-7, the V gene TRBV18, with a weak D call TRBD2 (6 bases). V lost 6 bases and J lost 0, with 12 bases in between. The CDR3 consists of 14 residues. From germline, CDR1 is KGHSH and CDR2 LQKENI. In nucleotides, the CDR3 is TGTGCCAGCTCCACGGAGGGGCCCTCCTACGAGCAGTACTTC. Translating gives CASSTEGPSYEQYF.

The CDR3 protein is CSVTGGGETQYF. The CDR3 nucleotides are TGCAGCGTGACCGGAGGAGGGGAGACCCAGTACTTC. The J gene is TRBJ2-5, the V gene TRBV29-1; perhaps TRBD2 as D (6 bases). Between the trimmed V and J ends, which lost 6 bases and 5 bases, there was a span of 13 bases. The CDR3 contains 12 residues. CDR1 and CDR2 from the germline V gene are SQVTM and ANQGSEA.

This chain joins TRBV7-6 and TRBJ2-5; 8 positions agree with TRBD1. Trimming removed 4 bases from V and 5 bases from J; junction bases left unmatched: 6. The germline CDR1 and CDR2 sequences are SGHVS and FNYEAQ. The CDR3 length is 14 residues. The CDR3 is CASSYTDRVETQYF. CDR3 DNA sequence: TGTGCCAGCAGCTACACGGACAGGGTGGAGACCCAGTACTTC.

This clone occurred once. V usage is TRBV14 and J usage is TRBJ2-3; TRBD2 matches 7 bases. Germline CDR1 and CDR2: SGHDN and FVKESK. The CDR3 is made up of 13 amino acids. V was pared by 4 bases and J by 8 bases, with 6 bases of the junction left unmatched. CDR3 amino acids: CASSRTTGGTQYF. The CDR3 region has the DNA TGTGCCAGCAGCCGAACCACGGGGGGTACGCAGTATTTT.

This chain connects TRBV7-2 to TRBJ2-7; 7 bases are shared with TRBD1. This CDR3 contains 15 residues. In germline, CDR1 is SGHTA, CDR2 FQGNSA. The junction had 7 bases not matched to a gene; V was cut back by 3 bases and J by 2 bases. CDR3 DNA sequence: TGTGCCAGCAGCTTGGGTCAGGGGGAGACCTACGAGCAGTACTTC. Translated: CASSLGQGETYEQYF.

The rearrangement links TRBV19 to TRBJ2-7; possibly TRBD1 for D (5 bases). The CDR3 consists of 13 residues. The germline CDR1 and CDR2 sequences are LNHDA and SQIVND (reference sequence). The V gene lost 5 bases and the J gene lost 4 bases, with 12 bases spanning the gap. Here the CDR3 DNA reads TGTGCCAGTAGTCGTGGGGCTGAGTACGAGCAGTACTTC. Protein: CASSRGAEYEQYF.

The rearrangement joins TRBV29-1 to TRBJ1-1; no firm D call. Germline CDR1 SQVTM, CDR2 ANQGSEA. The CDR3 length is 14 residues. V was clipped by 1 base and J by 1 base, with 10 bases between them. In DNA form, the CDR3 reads TGCAGCGTTGAAGCCCCCGGAGGGAACACTGAAGCTTTCTTT. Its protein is CSVEAPGGNTEAFF.

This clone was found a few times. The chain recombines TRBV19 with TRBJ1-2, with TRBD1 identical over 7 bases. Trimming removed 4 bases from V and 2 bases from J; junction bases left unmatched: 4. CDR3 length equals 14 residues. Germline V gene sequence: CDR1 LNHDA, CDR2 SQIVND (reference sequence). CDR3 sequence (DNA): TGTGCCAGTAGTACGCCGGGACAGAACTATGGCTACACCTTC. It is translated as CASSTPGQNYGYTF.

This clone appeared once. Here the CDR3 DNA reads TGTGCCAGCAGCCCAGGTCAGCTGAACACTGAAGCTTTCTTT. It codes for CASSPGQLNTEAFF. This chain links TRBV7-6 with TRBJ1-1; D is uncertain. Trimming stripped 5 bases from V and 0 bases from J, with 10 bases between. The CDR3 totals 14 residues. The germline CDR1 and CDR2 sequences are SGHVS and FNYEAQ.

CDR3 amino acids: CASSLGVYEQYF. The CDR3 nucleotides are TGTGCCAGCTCCCTGGGAGTCTACGAGCAGTACTTC. This chain links TRBV18 with TRBJ2-7; D perhaps matches TRBD2 (5 bases). Trimming took 6 bases from V and 3 from J, leaving 9 bases between them. The germline V gene encodes CDR1 KGHSH and CDR2 LQKENI. This CDR3 is built from 12 residues.

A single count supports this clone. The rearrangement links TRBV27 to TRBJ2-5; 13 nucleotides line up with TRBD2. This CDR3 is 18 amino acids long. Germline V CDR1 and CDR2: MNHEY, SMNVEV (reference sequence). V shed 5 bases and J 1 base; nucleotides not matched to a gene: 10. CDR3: CASSPTRLAGGLQETQYF. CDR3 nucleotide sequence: TGTGCCAGCAGTCCAACCCGACTAGCGGGGGGCCTCCAAGAGACCCAGTACTTC.

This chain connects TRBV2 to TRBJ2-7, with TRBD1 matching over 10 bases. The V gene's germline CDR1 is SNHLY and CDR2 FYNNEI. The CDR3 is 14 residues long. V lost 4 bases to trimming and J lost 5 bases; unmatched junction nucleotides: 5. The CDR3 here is CASSVGQGIDEQYF. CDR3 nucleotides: TGTGCCAGCAGTGTGGGACAGGGGATTGACGAGCAGTACTTC.

The CDR3 nucleotides read TGTGCCAGCAGTGACTCGAAAAGGGGGCTAGCGTACAATGAGCAGTTCTTC. Translated: CASSDSKRGLAYNEQFF. V is TRBV6-4 and J is TRBJ2-1, with D perhaps matching TRBD1 (7 bases). Germline CDR1 MRHNA, CDR2 SNTAGT. The CDR3 covers 17 residues. V dropped 0 bases and J dropped 4 bases, with 16 bases sitting between them.

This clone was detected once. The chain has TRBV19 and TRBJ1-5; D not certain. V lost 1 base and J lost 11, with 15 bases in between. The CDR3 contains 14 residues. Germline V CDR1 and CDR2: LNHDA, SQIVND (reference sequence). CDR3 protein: CASSIVRGPTAQHF. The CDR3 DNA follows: TGTGCCAGTAGTATAGTACGAGGTCCCACGGCCCAGCATTTT.

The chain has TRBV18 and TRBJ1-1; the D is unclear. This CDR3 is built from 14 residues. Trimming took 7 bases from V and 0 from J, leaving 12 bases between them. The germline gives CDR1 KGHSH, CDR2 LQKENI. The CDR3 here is CASFTGSMNTEAFF. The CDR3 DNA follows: TGTGCCAGCTTTACGGGTAGCATGAACACTGAAGCTTTCTTT.

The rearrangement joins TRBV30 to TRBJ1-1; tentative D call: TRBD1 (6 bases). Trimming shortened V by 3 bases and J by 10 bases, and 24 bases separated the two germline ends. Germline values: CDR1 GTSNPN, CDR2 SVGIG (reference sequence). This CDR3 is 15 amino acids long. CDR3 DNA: TGTGCCTGGAGCCCCCTGGGGACAAGCCTCCTGGGAGCTTTCTTT. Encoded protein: CAWSPLGTSLLGAFF.

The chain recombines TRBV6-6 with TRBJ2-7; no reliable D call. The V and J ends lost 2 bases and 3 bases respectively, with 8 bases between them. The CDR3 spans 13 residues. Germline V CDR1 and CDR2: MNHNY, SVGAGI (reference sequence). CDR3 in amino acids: CASSYTDVYEQYF. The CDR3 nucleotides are TGTGCCAGCAGTTACACAGATGTCTACGAGCAGTACTTC.

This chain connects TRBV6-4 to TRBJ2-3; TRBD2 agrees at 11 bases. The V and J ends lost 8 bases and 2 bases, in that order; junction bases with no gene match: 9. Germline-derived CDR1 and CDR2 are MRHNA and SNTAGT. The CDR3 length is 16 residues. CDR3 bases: TGTGCCAGCCGGTCCACTAGCGGGAGTAACACAGATACGCAGTATTTT. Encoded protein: CASRSTSGSNTDTQYF.

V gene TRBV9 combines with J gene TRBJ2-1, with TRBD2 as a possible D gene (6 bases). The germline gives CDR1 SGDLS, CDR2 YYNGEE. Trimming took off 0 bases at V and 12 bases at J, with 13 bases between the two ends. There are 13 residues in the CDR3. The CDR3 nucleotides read TGTGCCAGCAGCGTAGAGGGTATCGGGGGGCAGTTCTTC. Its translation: CASSVEGIGGQFF.

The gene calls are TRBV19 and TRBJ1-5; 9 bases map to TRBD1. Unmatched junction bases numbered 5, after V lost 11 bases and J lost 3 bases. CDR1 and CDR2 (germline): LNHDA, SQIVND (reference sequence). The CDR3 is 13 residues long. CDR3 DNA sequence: TGTGCCGCCAGGGACAGGGACAATCAGCCCCAGCATTTT. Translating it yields CAARDRDNQPQHF.

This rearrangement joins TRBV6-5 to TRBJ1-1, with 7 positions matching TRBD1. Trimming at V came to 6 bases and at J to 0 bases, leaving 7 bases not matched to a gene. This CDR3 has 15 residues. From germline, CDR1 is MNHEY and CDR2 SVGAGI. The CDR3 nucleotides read TGTGCCAGCAGGCCGACAGGGTCTATGAACACTGAAGCTTTCTTT. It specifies CASRPTGSMNTEAFF.